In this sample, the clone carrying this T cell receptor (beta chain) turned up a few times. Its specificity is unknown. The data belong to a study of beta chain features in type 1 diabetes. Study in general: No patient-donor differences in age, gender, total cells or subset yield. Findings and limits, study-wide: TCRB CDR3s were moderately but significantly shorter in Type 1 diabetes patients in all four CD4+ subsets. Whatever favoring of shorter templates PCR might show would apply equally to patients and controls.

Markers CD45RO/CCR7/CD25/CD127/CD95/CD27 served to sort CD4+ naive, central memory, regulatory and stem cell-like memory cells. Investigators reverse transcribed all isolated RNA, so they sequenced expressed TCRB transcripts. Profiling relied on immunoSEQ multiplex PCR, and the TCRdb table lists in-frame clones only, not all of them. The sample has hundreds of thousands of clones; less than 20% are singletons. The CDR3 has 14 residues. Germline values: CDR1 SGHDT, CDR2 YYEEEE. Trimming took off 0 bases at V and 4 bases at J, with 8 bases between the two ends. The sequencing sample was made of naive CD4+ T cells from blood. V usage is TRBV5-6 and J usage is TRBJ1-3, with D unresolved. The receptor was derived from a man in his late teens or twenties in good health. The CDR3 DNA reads TGTGCCAGCAGCTTGGGGGCCGAAGGAAACACCATATATTTT. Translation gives CASSLGAEGNTIYF.